This TCR beta chain was sequenced in a study of T cells after yellow fever vaccination. This clonotype was seen only a few times. One entry per CDR3 protein results from TCRdb running MiXCR on the 5' RACE reads. This table has approximately 300,000 distinct CDR3 sequences, 9.5% to 12% appearing once. V was shortened by 4 bases and J by 4 bases, with 14 bases between the two germline ends. Germline V lookup: CDR1 SGDLS, CDR2 YYNGEE. The CDR3 is 14 residues long. V is TRBV9 and J is TRBJ1-1; TRBD1 might be the D (5 bases). The sequence was collected from a young man who received the YFV17D yellow fever vaccine. The starting material was CD4+ T cells sorted from PBMCs, obtained 45 days after the yellow fever booster vaccination. The CDR3 sequence: CASSPTGGSTEAFF. CDR3 coding DNA: TGTGCCAGCAGCCCAACGGGGGGGAGCACTGAAGCTTTCTTT.